The source of this T cell receptor beta chain is a study of blood T cell repertoires in COVID-19. The wider study: Sites across the United States, Italy and Spain contributed samples from acute and convalescent COVID-19.

In the original processing: Amplified reference gene primers provided the basis for estimating nucleated cell counts. Clones were sequenced by immunoSEQ multiplex PCR, and TCRdb holds only the in-frame ones, with some missing. That table supplies the V and J calls and clone size; D and trimming were determined from the DNA. The sample holds fewer than 60,000 clones; approximately 95% are singletons and the top ten take 1%. In Seattle, patients joined the study during active infection and were tracked longitudinally. CDR1 and CDR2 (germline): LNHDA, SQIVND (reference sequence). Trimming cost V 7 bases and J 2 bases; bases outside gene matches: 9. This CDR3 comprises 16 residues.

Specimen: peripheral blood. The source is a man aged 60-69 years with COVID-19, enrolled during active disease. The gene calls are TRBV19 and TRBJ1-1; 11 bases agree with TRBD1. The DNA for the CDR3 is TGTGCCAGTACTCCATTTGGGACAGGGGGAAACACTGAAGCTTTCTTT. It translates to CASTPFGTGGNTEAFF.